This entry is about one T cell receptor beta chain. Its antigen remains undetermined. The sample comes from a study of cytomegalovirus exposure and HLA in healthy donors (dated by TCRdb to the late 2010s). For the wider study: According to an earlier analysis of 587 of the donors, 150 million to 200 million T cells yielded 117 million unique TCR beta sequences and around 300 Gb of sequence data. An early release that covered several hundred HLA-typed donors contained 250 to 350 gigabases of sequencing data and around 80 million unique TCR sequences. Of the roughly 400 genotyped donors, 75% to 85% were placed in the genetic ancestry cluster associated with self-reported Caucasian donors. The study aimed to test whether signatures of past pathogen exposure could be identified by cataloging public T cell receptors. The T cell repertoires of some 670 subjects were profiled by immunosequencing and related to cytomegalovirus serostatus. Besides the first cohort of approximately 710 subjects, a separate validation cohort made up of roughly 130 different subjects was used. To predict cytomegalovirus infection status, the study combined high-throughput TCR immunosequencing, statistical association of individual TCRs with disease status, and machine learning. A later analysis re-examined previously published TCR beta repertoires from more than 650 donors and added high-resolution HLA genotyping to investigate patterns of TCR occurrence. Rather than using new phenotypic data, the later analysis identified candidate immune exposures from TCR beta sequences and from how often those sequences occurred across donors. To decide whether each TCR beta V gene segment behaved as functional or pseudogenic, an earlier analysis of fewer than 750 of the donors relied on high-throughput TCR beta sequencing. Donor age, sex, ethnicity and CMV serostatus were compiled together with the repertoire data. A later genetic analysis used genome-wide SNP genotypes for 398 of the 666 donors, treating that subset as a discovery cohort. All discovery cohort repertoires had been generated on a single sequencing platform. Class I and class II HLA loci were covered by the typing at four-digit resolution. Typing coverage varied by locus: about 620-630 donors for A, B, C, DRB1 and DQB1; around 560 for DQA1; some 610 for DPA1; approximately 490 for DPB1. Because of strong linkage in the cohort, 4 to 6 DR-DQ haplotypes were treated as single units for association and clustering. On average, 235,054 unique TCR beta nucleotide sequences were sequenced per donor among roughly 430 genotyped donors of the cohort, with roughly 20% of those sequences being non-productive.

Libraries were prepared through the immunoSEQ multiplex PCR assay. A mixture of 60 forward primers for TCR Vbeta segments and 13 reverse primers for TCR Jbeta segments was used in the multiplex PCR. The CDR3 region of rearranged TCR beta genes was amplified from genomic DNA with a multiplex PCR assay. On the Illumina HiSeq System, the amplified TCR beta libraries were sequenced as 87-base-pair reads. The source study handled its data this way. A later analysis tallied roughly 78 million unique TCR beta chains across the roughly 610 repertoires, and approximately 9.9 million of those chains were shared by two or more donors. Raw reads were error-corrected and collapsed into unique sequences with a nearest-neighbor algorithm that merged closely related sequences to remove PCR and sequencing errors. CDR3 sequences were aligned to IMGT reference sequences to assign V, D and J gene segments. For a sequence to be retained, a match of at least six nucleotides was required to both a V gene segment and a J gene segment. A rearrangement was called productive if the CDR3 had no stop codons and remained in frame with V and J, and every other rearrangement was called non-productive. Following IMGT convention, CDR3 was defined as the stretch from the second conserved V-encoded cysteine to the conserved J-encoded phenylalanine. The earlier analysis of about 640 of the donors excluded any sequence lacking an unambiguous match to a single V gene segment. An earlier analysis of almost 600 of the donors classified V segments as functional when productive rearrangements were above 56.7% and as segregating when the standard deviation between donors was above 5%. A statistical classification framework was built for diagnosing cytomegalovirus status from the catalog of TCR beta chain sequences. In a later analysis, TCR nucleotide sequences were compared against IMGT/GENE-DB human TR gene sequences so that V and J genes could be assigned. The TCRdist pipeline was used in a later analysis to assign CDR3 sequences and most-parsimonious VDJ recombination scenarios. In a later analysis, each TCR beta chain was defined by its CDR3 amino acid sequence together with its V-gene family, and reads lacking a unique V-gene family were excluded. As a way to deal with suspected cross-contamination and a sequencing artifact, a later analysis dropped hundreds of nucleotide sequences that were highly shared and had low generation probability. In a later analysis, a clonal expansion index was calculated for each public chain from normalized within-repertoire ranks of inferred template counts. A later analysis computed generation probabilities with a VDJ recombination model fitted to out-of-frame rearrangements, and checked the results against IGoR. In a later analysis, hypergeometric tests were used to score TCR-TCR, TCR-HLA and TCR-CMV co-occurrence, with a repertoire-size bias correction applied to TCR pairs. To estimate false discovery rates, a later analysis permuted the HLA or CMV assignments 20 times. In a later analysis, co-occurring TCRs were grouped using DBSCAN, and TCRdist sequence similarity was added for clustering within HLA-allele-positive subsets. Co-occurrence clustering excluded repertoires with fewer than 30,000 or more than 120,000 public chains, plus five with anomalous nucleotide sharing. The table was pulled from immuneACCESS by TCRdb, which kept in-frame rearrangements only. Such tables lose some clones; where checked, under half of the loss comes from unresolved V genes, and the rest has no known cause. The DNA was the basis for D and trimming; V, J and clone size are from that table. The sample table gives 60,000 to 100,000 clones. The ten largest clones add up to about 4.2% of the sample.

The cohort was made up of around 720 healthy bone marrow donors. At the time of sampling, every cohort member was nominally healthy, though immune exposures that went unrecorded were likely present. The donor tested CMV seronegative, placing the donor among the 350 or so seronegative members of the cohort. Each donor provided a peripheral blood sample, and peripheral blood mononuclear cells were used for TCR beta sequencing. Genomic DNA extraction from the blood cell samples was performed with the Qiagen DNeasy Blood Extraction Kit. From cysteine to phenylalanine, the CDR3 is 13 amino acids long. The entry retains the CDR3 DNA only, 39 bases that are in frame from base 1. The germline V gene (reference sequence) gives CDR1 as SEHNR and CDR2 as FQNEAQ. V is cut back by 3 bases and J by 8 bases, with 6 bases in the junction unmatched. What the work shows at the level of the full study, not this receptor alone: Only TCR beta chains were sequenced in this cohort, and the absence of alpha or paired-chain data limited detectable features. The earlier analysis of approximately 540 of the donors excluded over 15 rarely observed V segments, including chromosome 9 orphons, because counts were too low. A group of highly shared sequence variants was considered likely to be a technical artifact of the sequencing pipeline. A later analysis found that TCR association rates varied across HLA loci, with DRB1 alleles showing the most associated TCRs and HLA-C alleles the fewest. A few of the identified cytomegalovirus-associated TCR beta chains were confirmed in vitro to be specific for cytomegalovirus antigens. According to a later analysis, parvovirus B19, influenza, CMV and Epstein-Barr virus appeared linked to several top co-occurrence clusters. A later genetic analysis reported fewer N-insertions in productive TCRs among donors in an Asian-associated ancestry cluster than the roughly 720-donor mean. The classifier was reported to diagnose cytomegalovirus status with high specificity and sensitivity in both the original and validation cohorts. When HLA alleles, especially DR and DQ, strongly co-occurred, attributing TCR associations to individual alleles was difficult. A later analysis associated 16,951 TCR beta sequences with specific HLA alleles at a false discovery rate of 0.05. In a later analysis, HLA-associated TCR beta chains showed more clonal expansion and lower generation probabilities than non-associated chains that were equally common. Linkage disequilibrium might explain the correlated functional status among segregating V segments, but an unknown experimental factor could not be ruled out. Most CMV-associated TCR beta chains appeared to be HLA-restricted in a later analysis, and the HLA associations seemed to be driven largely by CMV exposure. Because the 87-base-pair reads could not distinguish some IMGT-functional V segments, including TRBV6-2 and TRBV6-3, those segments were excluded. A further reported finding was that TCR beta sequences accurately predicted the HLA-A and HLA-B alleles for most subjects in the first cohort. An association between a missense DCLRE1C variant and V-gene and J-gene trimming of TCR beta chains was found in a later genetic analysis and replicated in an independent cohort. HLA typing was unavailable for some donors at each locus, so association tests used only the typed subset. Across donors, most TCR sequences were observed very rarely, whereas some public TCRs were present in many individuals. For the cohort, immune exposure information was limited to CMV serostatus. The authors suggested that the approach could potentially be generalized to other disease states and immunological phenotypes. Sequencing depth was assumed to be roughly uniform across donors in the presence/absence analyses, though that assumption may not hold. In the study, 150 to 200 TCR beta chains were listed as associated with cytomegalovirus. In an earlier analysis of around 600 of the donors, most TCR beta V segments were observed in productive rearrangements about 90% or about 30% of the time, broadly matching IMGT annotations.

This TCR came from a man younger than 40 in good health and CMV-seronegative. The sequenced sample consisted of PBMCs. This receptor chain uses TRBV7-9 and TRBJ1-2, with 7 junctional bases fitting TRBD1. The CDR3 here reads CASSFYRGAGYTF. The DNA is TGTGCCAGCAGCTTCTACAGGGGCGCCGGCTACACCTTC.